These 29 T cell receptor beta chains were sequenced from one sample in a study of T cell clonality in common variable immunodeficiency. Only in-frame clones appear in the TCRdb table, and some are missing; sequencing was by immunoSEQ multiplex PCR. The sample is made up of roughly 42,000 clones, none counted only once. The source material was peripheral blood mononuclear cells. The source of these receptors is a person aged 18-70 years in good health.

The table lists this clone with many counts. The sequence runs out 3 residues before the end of the CDR3; the remainder is reconstructed from the germline J gene. V usage is TRBV9 and J usage is TRBJ2-3, with 8 bases matching TRBD2. The CDR3 has 17 residues. V trimming: 1 base; J trimming: 8 bases; junction bases outside the gene matches: 15. The germline CDR1 and CDR2 sequences are SGDLS and YYNGEE. CDR3 region: CASSVSPSIGLAGTQYF. The part of the CDR3 DNA that was read is TGTGCCAGCAGCGTAAGTCCCTCCATCGGACTAGCTGGTACG. Using reference TRBV9 and TRBJ2-3 for the parts outside the CDR3, the full variable domain is DSGVTQTPKHLITATGQRVTLRCSPRSGDLSVYWYQQSLDQGLQFLIQYYNGEERAKGNILERFSAQQFPDLHSELNLSSLELGDSALYFCASSVSPSIGLAGTQYFGPGTRLTVL.

This clone was seen at least ten times. The sequenced fragment ends 3 residues before the CDR3 boundary, so the rest is inferred from the germline J gene. This sequence joins TRBV13 and TRBJ2-4; 8 bases line up with TRBD2. CDR1 and CDR2 from the germline V gene are PRHDT and FYEKMQ (reference sequence). The CDR3 contains 11 residues. The part of the CDR3 DNA that was read is TGTGCCAGCAGCCGAGCGGGAGAT. This sequence encodes CASSRAGD. The CDR3 in full is CASSRAGDQYF.

This clone was counted ten times or more. The read ends 3 residues early relative to the CDR3; the germline J gene fills the gap. The J gene is TRBJ2-3, the V gene TRBV7-9, with D possibly TRBD2 on 7 matching bases. Trimming stripped 8 bases from V and 8 bases from J, with 20 bases between. Germline V lookup: CDR1 SEHNR, CDR2 FQNEAQ (reference sequence). The CDR3 has 14 residues. The chain's CDR3 is CASERGGDPGTQYF. CDR3 DNA (partial): TGTGCCAGCGAAAGGGGGGGGGACCCAGGTACG.

This clone was seen at least ten times. The read halts 3 residues ahead of the CDR3 end, with the missing end drawn from the germline J gene. The chain carries TRBV20-1 and TRBJ1-5; D may be TRBD1 (6 bases). Trimming left V 4 bases short and J 0 bases short, with 19 bases between. CDR1 is DFQATT, CDR2 SNEGSKA, per germline (reference sequence). This CDR3 has 17 residues. This CDR3 is CSAKPVGGDYSNQPQHF. The CDR3 bases that were read are TGCAGTGCTAAACCCGTAGGGGGGGACTATAGCAATCAGCCC.

This clone was counted at least ten times. The CDR3 loop reads CAWRGRGQYNEQFF. The part of the CDR3 DNA that was read is TGTGCCTGGAGAGGCAGGGGGCAGTACAATGAG. V gene TRBV30 combines with J gene TRBJ2-1, with 8 positions matching TRBD1. The CDR3 extends 3 residues past the end of the read, so its final part is completed from the germline J gene. Trimming cost V 3 bases and J 4 bases; bases outside gene matches: 5. This CDR3 is 14 amino acids long. Germline V lookup: CDR1 GTSNPN, CDR2 SVGIG (reference sequence).

This clone has a count of ten or more. The read ends 3 residues before the CDR3 terminus; that terminus is restored from the germline J gene. The chain recombines TRBV10-3 with TRBJ1-6, with a tentative D call TRBD1 (5 bases). The V gene's germline CDR1 is ENHRY and CDR2 SYGVKD. Trimming took 3 bases from V and 5 from J, leaving 8 bases between them. This CDR3 has 14 amino acids. Partial CDR3 DNA: TGTGCCATCAGTGACGACAGTAATAATTCACCC. Its protein product is CAISDDSNNSP. The complete CDR3 protein is CAISDDSNNSPLHF.

Many counts were recorded for this clone. The read gets to within 3 residues of the CDR3 end, and the germline J gene fills in the rest. The gene calls are TRBV5-4 and TRBJ2-3; D perhaps matches TRBD1 (5 bases). CDR1 and CDR2 from the germline V gene are SGHNT and YYREEE (reference sequence). V was clipped by 1 base and J by 0 bases, with 9 bases between them. This CDR3 region has 15 residues. CDR3 sequence reads: CASSLSGASTDTQYF. CDR3 bases read: TGTGCCAGCAGCTTGTCTGGGGCCAGCACAGATACG.

This clone was picked up many times. The CDR3 end falls 3 residues outside the read, so it is completed with the germline J gene. The chain employs TRBV5-1 and TRBJ2-2; TRBD2 aligns across 7 bases. V lost 4 bases to trimming and J lost 1 base; unmatched junction nucleotides: 4. The CDR3 loop spans 15 amino acids. The germline V gene encodes CDR1 SGHRS and CDR2 YFSETQ. The CDR3 sequence: CASSPGEGNTGELFF. The covered CDR3 bases are TGCGCCAGCAGCCCGGGGGAGGGGAACACCGGGGAG.

This clone was detected many times. The read halts 3 residues ahead of the CDR3 end, with the missing end drawn from the germline J gene. The chain carries TRBV7-9 and TRBJ1-3, with D possibly TRBD1 on 5 matching bases. The V gene's germline CDR1 is SEHNR and CDR2 FQNEAQ (reference sequence). This CDR3 is built from 15 residues. V gave up 5 bases and J gave up 3 bases, with 14 bases separating them. The CDR3 bases that were read are TGTGCCAGCAGCCTTGACGGGGGAAGTGGAAACACC. This gives the protein CASSLDGGSGNT. In full, the CDR3 is CASSLDGGSGNTIYF.

This clone has ten or more counts. Read data end 3 residues before the CDR3 end; the end is taken from the germline J gene. The genes are TRBV4-2 and TRBJ2-4; 7 bases fit TRBD2. V dropped 4 bases and J dropped 3; count of bases not matched to a gene: 15. The length of the CDR3 is 18 residues. CDR1 LGHNA and CDR2 YNFKEQ come from the germline V gene. The part of the CDR3 DNA that was read is TGTGCCAGCAGCCGCGCCCCGACGGGGGGTAGCGGCAAAAACATT. The encoded protein is CASSRAPTGGSGKNI. The full CDR3 protein is CASSRAPTGGSGKNIQYF.

This clone was counted ten times or more. The missing CDR3 end, 3 residues past where the read stops, is filled in from the germline J gene. The chain is built from TRBV5-1 and TRBJ2-5; the match to TRBD2 covers 9 bases. In germline, CDR1 is SGHRS, CDR2 YFSETQ. J lost 1 base, V lost 4 bases, and 8 bases had no gene match. There are 16 residues in the CDR3. Here the CDR3 reads CASSPSWRGGQETQYF. Incomplete CDR3 DNA: TGCGCCAGCAGCCCCAGCTGGCGGGGGGGCCAAGAGACC.

This clone has at least ten counts. The read is 3 residues too short to cover the CDR3 end, so that end is filled in from the germline J gene. Different DNA sequences within this sample yield the same CDR3. The chain couples TRBV30 to TRBJ2-3; maybe TRBD2 (5 bases). The V and J ends lost 4 bases and 0 bases respectively, with 14 bases between them. Germline V gene data show CDR1 as GTSNPN and CDR2 as SVGIG (reference sequence). This CDR3 contains 15 residues. Partial CDR3 DNA: TGTGCCTGGAACGAGGGCAGAAAGAGCACAGATACG. It specifies CAWNEGRKSTDT. The entire CDR3 protein is CAWNEGRKSTDTQYF.

There are a few counts of this clone. Read sequence stops 3 residues before the CDR3 end, and the germline J gene provides the missing end. The V gene is TRBV30, the J gene TRBJ2-1, with 7 bases lining up with TRBD1. This CDR3 is 15 amino acids long. V trimming: 3 bases; J trimming: 1 base; junction bases outside the gene matches: 6. Germline lookup yields CDR1 GTSNPN and CDR2 SVGIG (reference sequence). CDR3 sequence reads: CAWRRDSGSYNEQFF. CDR3 DNA (partial): TGTGCCTGGAGACGGGACAGTGGGTCCTACAATGAG.

In its sample, this clone was seen many times. The read stops 3 residues short of the end of the CDR3; the missing end is completed from the germline J gene. The gene calls are TRBV6-4 and TRBJ1-1; the match to TRBD1 covers 10 bases. CDR3 length: 16 amino acids. Germline-derived CDR1 and CDR2 are MRHNA and SNTAGT. The V gene end was trimmed by 7 bases and the J gene end by 4 bases; junction bases not matched to a gene: 12. This chain's CDR3 is CASTWTGGFPGTEAFF. The sequenced part of the CDR3 DNA is TGTGCCAGCACCTGGACAGGGGGGTTTCCGGGCACTGAA.

This clone came up many times. The read is 3 residues too short to cover the CDR3 end, so that end is filled in from the germline J gene. The V call is TRBV2, the J call TRBJ1-3; TRBD1 is a possible D gene (6 bases). This CDR3 comprises 13 residues. CDR1 is SNHLY and CDR2 is FYNNEI in the germline V gene. Trimming pared 8 bases from V and 3 bases from J, leaving 11 bases between. CDR3 protein: CASFGQHGNTIYF. CDR3 bases read: TGTGCCAGCTTTGGACAGCATGGAAACACC.

At least ten counts were recorded for this clone. The read ends 3 residues early relative to the CDR3; the germline J gene fills the gap. The chain carries TRBV20-1 and TRBJ2-2, with TRBD2 matching over 12 bases. This CDR3 contains 16 residues. J gave up 2 bases and V 6 bases, and 7 bases lay outside the gene matches. The V gene's germline CDR1 is DFQATT and CDR2 SNEGSKA (reference sequence). CDR3 sequence reads: CSAKGLAGLNTGELFF. The sequenced CDR3 bases are TGCAGTGCCAAGGGACTAGCGGGTCTAAACACCGGGGAG.

This clone showed up many times. The read comes to an end 3 residues before the CDR3 does, leaving the germline J gene to fill in the end. This chain connects TRBV10-3 to TRBJ1-1; 7 nucleotides align to TRBD1. CDR3 length: 14 amino acids. In germline, CDR1 is ENHRY, CDR2 SYGVKD. V gave up 2 bases and J gave up 4 bases; unmatched junction bases: 4. The CDR3: CAISETGVGTEAFF. The sequenced part of the CDR3 DNA is TGTGCCATCAGTGAGACAGGGGTGGGCACTGAA.

Many counts were recorded for this clone. The read ends 3 residues before the CDR3 terminus; that terminus is restored from the germline J gene. The chain couples TRBV20-1 to TRBJ2-5; the D gene is possibly TRBD1 (6 bases). The germline gives CDR1 DFQATT, CDR2 SNEGSKA (reference sequence). The V end lost 3 bases, the J end lost 0 bases, and 17 bases lay between the germline ends. The CDR3 consists of 16 residues. The sequenced part of the CDR3 DNA is TGCAGTGCTAGCAGGGTGGACAGACCACACCAAGAGACC. Residues: CSASRVDRPHQET. The whole CDR3 reads CSASRVDRPHQETQYF.

This clone has a count of ten or more. The read gets to within 3 residues of the CDR3 end, and the germline J gene fills in the rest. The chain links TRBV20-1 to TRBJ2-2; 9 bases fit TRBD2. Germline trimming cut 5 bases from V and 6 bases from J; bases unmatched to any gene: 10. The CDR3 spans 15 residues. Germline V CDR1 and CDR2: DFQATT, SNEGSKA (reference sequence). The CDR3 spells CSAPSGGYGAGELFF. The sequenced part of the CDR3 DNA is TGCAGTGCTCCCAGCGGGGGGTATGGGGCCGGGGAG.

This clone came up many times. The read falls 3 residues short of the CDR3 end, and the missing part is taken from the germline J gene. The chain recombines TRBV6-2 or TRBV6-3 with TRBJ2-5, with 11 bases matching TRBD2. The CDR3 covers 15 residues. Germline V CDR1 and CDR2: MNHEY, SVGEGT. With 6 bases clipped from V and 5 bases from J, the junction kept 8 bases outside the gene matches. The CDR3 spells CASSLSGGAVETQYF. The sequenced CDR3 bases are TGTGCCAGCAGCCTTAGCGGGGGGGCCGTGGAGACC.

This clone has at least ten counts. The read is 3 residues too short to cover the CDR3 end, so that end is filled in from the germline J gene. V usage is TRBV19 and J usage is TRBJ1-2, with 8 bases fitting TRBD1. CDR3 size: 14 residues. Trimming removed 3 bases from V and 4 bases from J; junction bases left unmatched: 4. Per the germline V gene, CDR1 is LNHDA and CDR2 is SQIVND (reference sequence). CDR3 sequence reads: CASSMGTGGYGYTF. The part of the CDR3 DNA that was read is TGTGCCAGTAGTATGGGGACAGGAGGCTATGGC.

Points on this clone: The germline gene is not matched at one end of the junction; a read error may be the cause. The read terminates 3 residues before the CDR3 end, so the remaining end is supplied by the germline J gene. In the same sample, other DNA sequences code for this CDR3. This chain joins TRBV19 and TRBJ1-3, with unresolved D. This CDR3 has 18 residues. Germline lookup yields CDR1 LNHDA and CDR2 SQIVND (reference sequence). The CDR3 protein is CASIGLRSGSFSGNTIYF. The covered CDR3 bases are TGTGCCAGTATCGGGCTGAGGAGCGGGAGCTTCTCTGGAAACACG.

This clone was counted a few times. Read sequence stops 3 residues before the CDR3 end, and the germline J gene provides the missing end. The chain carries TRBV19 and TRBJ2-7, with a possible D match to TRBD2 (6 bases). Germline V gene sequence: CDR1 LNHDA, CDR2 SQIVND (reference sequence). With 2 bases removed from V and 6 bases from J, the gap between germline ends came to 26 bases. This CDR3 has 18 amino acids. The CDR3 spells CASSIQHPEGGKVGEQYF. The CDR3 DNA, read in part, is TGTGCCAGTAGTATACAACATCCGGAGGGCGGGAAGGTGGGCGAG.

The sample holds many counts of this clone. The CDR3 end is not reached by the read, which stops 3 residues before it; the germline J gene fills it in. The rearrangement links TRBV19 to TRBJ2-1, with 9 bases aligning to TRBD1. Germline V CDR1 and CDR2: LNHDA, SQIVND (reference sequence). The V segment lost 4 bases and the J segment 4 bases; nucleotides outside the gene matches: 11. This CDR3 comprises 17 residues. The CDR3 region is CASSTPPGTGRYNEQFF. CDR3 bases read: TGTGCCAGTAGTACCCCTCCCGGGACAGGGAGATACAATGAG.

This clone has ten or more counts. The junction and the germline gene differ at one end; a read error may be behind it. The CDR3 goes on 3 residues after the read ends, and that part is filled in from the germline J gene. The rearrangement uses TRBV4-2 and TRBJ1-1, with D possibly TRBD1 on 5 matching bases. This CDR3 has 14 amino acids. Germline V gene sequence: CDR1 LGHNA, CDR2 YNFKEQ. CDR3 region: CASSQTSGGTEAFF. CDR3 DNA (partial): TGCGCCAGCAGCCAAACCTCCGGGGGCACTGAA.

This clone was detected ten times or more. The read is 3 residues too short to cover the CDR3 end, so that end is filled in from the germline J gene. The V and J genes are TRBV20-1 and TRBJ1-1; D is unclear. This CDR3 has 12 amino acids. Trimming removed 4 bases from V and 5 bases from J, with 11 bases in between. CDR1 and CDR2 (germline): DFQATT, SNEGSKA (reference sequence). The CDR3 here is CSANDGGTEAFF. The part of the CDR3 DNA that was read is TGCAGTGCTAATGACGGAGGGACTGAA.

The sample holds many counts of this clone. The read ends 3 residues early relative to the CDR3; the germline J gene fills the gap. V usage is TRBV12-3 or TRBV12-4 and J usage is TRBJ2-3, with D uncertain. Trimming cost V 6 bases and J 0 bases, with 10 bases left between them. The CDR3 contains 14 residues. CDR3 region: CASSPQGSTDTQYF. The CDR3 DNA, read in part, is TGTGCCAGCAGCCCGCAAGGGAGCACAGATACG.

This clone came up many times. The read terminates 3 residues ahead of where the CDR3 ends, so the germline J gene completes it. The V call is TRBV30, the J call TRBJ1-1; tentative D call: TRBD1 (6 bases). Germline CDR1 GTSNPN, CDR2 SVGIG (reference sequence). V dropped 6 bases and J dropped 0 bases, with 11 bases sitting between them. CDR3 length: 13 residues. The DNA read from the CDR3 is TGTGCCTGTTGGAACAGGGTGAACACTGAA. Translating gives CACWNRVNTE. The full CDR3 reads CACWNRVNTEAFF.

This clone was detected many times. The observed sequence ends 3 residues before the CDR3 terminus, with the missing tail filled in from the germline J gene. The chain links TRBV6-1 to TRBJ1-2, with D unclear. This CDR3 comprises 15 residues. CDR1 is MNHNS, CDR2 SASEGT, per germline. CDR3 DNA, as far as it was read: TGTGCCAGCAGTGGCCTGTCTGGGCAGCCTCGGGGC. It codes for CASSGLSGQPRG. The CDR3, in full, reads CASSGLSGQPRGYTF.